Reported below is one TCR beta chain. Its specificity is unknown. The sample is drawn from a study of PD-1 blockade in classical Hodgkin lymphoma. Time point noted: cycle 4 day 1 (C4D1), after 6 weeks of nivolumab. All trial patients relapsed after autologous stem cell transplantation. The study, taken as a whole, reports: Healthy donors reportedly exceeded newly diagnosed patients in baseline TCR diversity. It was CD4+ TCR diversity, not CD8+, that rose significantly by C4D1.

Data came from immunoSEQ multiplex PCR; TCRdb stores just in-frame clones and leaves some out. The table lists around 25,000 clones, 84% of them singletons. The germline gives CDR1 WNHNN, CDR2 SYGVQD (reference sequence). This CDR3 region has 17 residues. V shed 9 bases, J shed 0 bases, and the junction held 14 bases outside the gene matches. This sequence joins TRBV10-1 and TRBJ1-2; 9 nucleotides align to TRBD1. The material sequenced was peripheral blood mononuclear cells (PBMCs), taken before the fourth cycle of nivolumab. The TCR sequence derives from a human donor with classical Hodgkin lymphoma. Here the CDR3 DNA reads TGCGCCAGGCCCCCCGGGACAGGGACCCGGCCTAACTATGGCTACACCTTC. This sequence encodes CARPPGTGTRPNYGYTF.